The rows below give T cell receptor beta chains drawn from one sample of a study of spatial heterogeneity in lung cancer. TCRdb fed the 5' RACE reads into MiXCR, producing one record per CDR3 protein. This sample yields about 2,000 distinct CDR3 sequences, of which under 8% are seen a single time; approximately 12% belongs to the top ten. The sample here was normal lung tissue next to the tumor, taken at surgery. Source of these receptors: a male donor with early-stage non-small cell lung cancer. Both conserved end residues are part of each CDR3. D genes are given only for firm matches. The size of a clone is reported for some rows only, either as once, few or many, or as a class for expanded clones.

clone_size j_call d_call v_call cdr3_nt cdr3_aa
medium-sized TRBJ1-1 NA TRBV19 TGTGCCAGTAGTATACACCAAAAGAACACTGAAGCTTTCTTT CASSIHQKNTEAFF
medium-sized TRBJ2-7 NA TRBV6-5 TGTGCCAGCAGGTCCGGGACCCTTTTTCGGGACGAGCAGTACTTC CASRSGTLFRDEQYF
medium-sized TRBJ2-4 TRBD1 TRBV5-4 TGTGCCAGCAGCTCGACAGGGGGCGGAAACATTCAGTACTTC CASSSTGGGNIQYF
medium-sized TRBJ2-3 NA TRBV28 TGTGCCAGCAGTTTCAATGGGGATACGCAGTATTTT CASSFNGDTQYF
NA TRBJ2-3 TRBD1 TRBV10-3 TGTGCCATCAGCCCGGGACAGGGGGTCACAGATACGCAGTATTTT CAISPGQGVTDTQYF
medium-sized TRBJ2-1 NA TRBV6-2/TRBV6-3 TGTGCCAGCAGTTACTGGGTCGAGCAGTTCTTC CASSYWVEQFF
medium-sized TRBJ1-1 NA TRBV24-1 TGTGCCACCAGTGATTCGGGGAGAAGTGAAGCTTTCTTT CATSDSGRSEAFF
medium-sized TRBJ2-7 NA TRBV20-1 TGCAGTGTGCTACAGAATAACTACGAGCAGTACTTC CSVLQNNYEQYF
medium-sized TRBJ2-1 NA TRBV28 TGTGCCAGCAGCTACACACAGGGGGGGTATAAGTTCTTC CASSYTQGGYKFF
few TRBJ2-4 NA TRBV6-1 TGTGCCAGCAGTGATATCGACGTTCTAGCCAAAAACATTCAGTACTTC CASSDIDVLAKNIQYF
medium-sized TRBJ2-4 NA TRBV20-1 TGCAGTGCTAGCCCCGGGAGCCTAGCCAAAAACATTCAGTACTTC CSASPGSLAKNIQYF
medium-sized TRBJ2-1 TRBD2 TRBV7-2 TGTGCCAGCAGCTTAATAGGGGTAGCGGGCTCCTACAATGAGCAGTTCTTC CASSLIGVAGSYNEQFF
many TRBJ1-6 NA TRBV30 TGTGCCTGCCGTGGGGAGTATAATTCACCCCTCCACTTT CACRGEYNSPLHF
medium-sized TRBJ2-2 TRBD2 TRBV4-3 TGCGCCAGCAGCCAAAAAGGACTAGCGGACACCGGGGAGCTGTTTTTT CASSQKGLADTGELFF
few TRBJ2-6 NA TRBV20-1 TGCAGTGCTAGCCCGAGCTCTGGGGCCAACGTCCTGACTTTC CSASPSSGANVLTF
medium-sized TRBJ2-7 TRBD1 TRBV2 TGTGCCAGCAGTGGACAGGGGGCGGTCTACGAGCAGTACTTC CASSGQGAVYEQYF